In this sample, the clone carrying this T cell receptor (beta chain) turned up a few times. What it binds is unknown. The sample originates from a study of T cells after yellow fever vaccination. Study-level results: A weaker but faster secondary response was observed, peaking on day 5 versus 15. Abundant bulk-derived clonotypes could contaminate FACS-sorted repertoires. Most primary-vaccination clones recurred post-booster (under 98% CD4, roughly 90% CD8).

CDR1 and CDR2 (germline): SGHTA, FQGNSA. The CDR3 runs to 14 residues. V lost 5 bases to trimming and J lost 0 bases, with 11 bases between them. TCR cDNA was made by 5'RACE template switching, adding a universal primer site and UMIs. Via MiXCR, TCRdb re-called the 5' RACE reads, giving one row per CDR3 protein. The sample carries more than 450,000 distinct CDR3 sequences, roughly 22% recorded once. The rearrangement links TRBV7-2 to TRBJ2-7; D is ambiguous. The sequencing here drew on PBMCs, taken more than 20 days after the first yellow fever vaccination. The clonotype originates from a man between 18 and 29 years old who received the YFV17D yellow fever vaccine. The CDR3 reads CASSLSWNSYEQYV. The CDR3 DNA is TGTGCCAGCAGCCTAAGCTGGAACTCCTACGAGCAGTACGTC.